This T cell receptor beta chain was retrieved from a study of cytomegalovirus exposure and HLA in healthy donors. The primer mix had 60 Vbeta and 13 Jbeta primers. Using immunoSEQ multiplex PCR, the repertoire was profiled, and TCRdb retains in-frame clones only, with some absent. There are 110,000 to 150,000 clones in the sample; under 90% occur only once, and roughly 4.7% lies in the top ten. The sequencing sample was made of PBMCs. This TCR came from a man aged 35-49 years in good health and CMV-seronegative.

Here the CDR3 reads CASSSPTVMNTEAFF. As DNA, the CDR3 is TGTGCCAGCAGCTCACCCACGGTAATGAACACTGAAGCTTTCTTT. V gene TRBV7-2 combines with J gene TRBJ1-1; unclear D gene. The V end lost 4 bases, the J end lost 0 bases, and 12 bases lay between the germline ends. The CDR3 has 15 amino acids. CDR1 is SGHTA, CDR2 FQGNSA, per germline.